What follows are 23 T cell receptor beta chains derived from one specimen sequenced in a study of T cell responses to AZD1222 COVID-19 vaccine. Here immunoSEQ multiplex PCR was the method, and the copy in TCRdb shows in-frame clones only, minus some. Found here are 110,000 to 150,000 clones, 92% of them singletons; the top ten hold 2.5% to 4%. The source material was peripheral blood, sampled on day 0 of AZD1222 vaccination. These receptors were taken from an adult in good health.

The rearrangement joins TRBV19 to TRBJ2-1, with 7 bases fitting TRBD2. Trimming cost V 1 base and J 3 bases; bases outside gene matches: 6. This CDR3 is 16 amino acids long. CDR1 and CDR2 from the germline V gene are LNHDA and SQIVND (reference sequence). CDR3 DNA sequence: TGTGCCAGTAGTATAGTGAGCGGGAACTACTACAATGAGCAGTTCTTC. It translates to CASSIVSGNYYNEQFF.

The CDR3 sequence: CASSFPGYNEQFF. As DNA, the CDR3 is TGTGCCAGCAGTTTCCCGGGTTACAATGAGCAGTTCTTC. The rearrangement uses TRBV25-1 and TRBJ2-1; D uncertain. Germline V lookup: CDR1 MGHDK, CDR2 SYGVNS. The CDR3 totals 13 residues. The V and J ends lost 5 bases and 4 bases respectively, with 9 bases between them.

The chain couples TRBV5-1 to TRBJ1-2, with 7 bases lining up with TRBD1. V shed 4 bases and J 7 bases; nucleotides not matched to a gene: 13. The CDR3 is 15 amino acids. Germline V gene sequence: CDR1 SGHRS, CDR2 YFSETQ. This CDR3 is CASSILQGEAGGYTF. Here the CDR3 DNA reads TGCGCCAGCAGCATTCTTCAGGGGGAGGCTGGTGGCTACACCTTC.

The CDR3 spells CASSYFGQDFEQYF. The DNA of the CDR3 is TGTGCCAGCAGTTACTTTGGGCAGGACTTCGAGCAGTACTTC. The genes are TRBV6-6 and TRBJ2-7, with a possible D match to TRBD2 (5 bases). The CDR3 has 14 residues. Germline V gene lookup returns CDR1 MNHNY and CDR2 SVGAGI (reference sequence). V was cut by 1 base and J by 6 bases, with 13 bases left in between.

The V gene is TRBV5-4, the J gene TRBJ2-7; 12 bases line up with TRBD1. Unmatched junction bases numbered 11, after V lost 0 bases and J lost 7 bases. The CDR3 is made up of 17 amino acids. Germline V gives CDR1 SGHNT, CDR2 YYREEE (reference sequence). The CDR3 reads CASSLGTPGQGASEQYF. The DNA for the CDR3 is TGTGCCAGCAGCTTGGGTACTCCGGGACAGGGGGCAAGTGAGCAGTACTTC.

This clone was seen only a few times. V gene TRBV6-5 combines with J gene TRBJ1-2, with D perhaps matching TRBD1 (5 bases). Germline V gene sequence: CDR1 MNHEY, CDR2 SVGAGI. The CDR3 sequence is 15 residues long. Between the trimmed V and J ends, which lost 4 bases and 2 bases, there was a span of 14 bases. The CDR3 region has the DNA TGTGCCAGCAGTTCCCGAGGAGGGGTCAACTATGGCTACACCTTC. Its protein product is CASSSRGGVNYGYTF.

CDR3 in DNA: TGCGCCAGCAGCCATTACCGCCCCGGGGAGCTGTTTTTT. Protein sequence: CASSHYRPGELFF. V and J are TRBV4-3 and TRBJ2-2; D gene ambiguous. Germline loops: CDR1 LGHNA, CDR2 YSLEER. This CDR3 contains 13 residues. V was cut by 3 bases and J by 6 bases, with 8 bases left in between.

CDR3 sequence: CSVEEARQDTQYF. CDR3 nucleotide sequence: TGCAGCGTTGAAGAAGCGAGGCAAGATACGCAGTATTTT. This sequence joins TRBV29-1 and TRBJ2-3; no reliable D call. The CDR3 loop spans 13 amino acids. The V gene's germline CDR1 is SQVTM and CDR2 ANQGSEA. Trimming stripped 0 bases from V and 5 bases from J, with 9 bases between.

This chain connects TRBV4-2 to TRBJ1-5; D is possibly TRBD1 (6 bases). The germline V gene has CDR1 LGHNA and CDR2 YNFKEQ. CDR3 length: 13 amino acids. Trimming cost V 0 bases and J 11 bases, with 11 bases left between them. The CDR3 loop reads CASSQETGLTQHF. CDR3 sequence (DNA): TGTGCCAGCAGCCAAGAGACAGGTCTGACCCAGCATTTT.

V and J are TRBV6-6 and TRBJ2-3, with a tentative D call TRBD1 (5 bases). The CDR3 runs 15 residues. V was cut by 6 bases and J by 4 bases, with 17 bases left in between. Germline loops: CDR1 MNHNY, CDR2 SVGAGI (reference sequence). CDR3 region: CASRRWGRAADTQYF. The CDR3 region has the DNA TGTGCCAGCAGGAGGTGGGGCAGGGCAGCAGATACGCAGTATTTT.

The chain links TRBV9 to TRBJ1-2, with D perhaps matching TRBD1 (6 bases). V was clipped by 0 bases and J by 4 bases, with 10 bases between them. The germline CDR1 and CDR2 sequences are SGDLS and YYNGEE. The CDR3 is 14 amino acids. The CDR3 nucleotides are TGTGCCAGCAGCGTAGGGAGGACAGCCTATGGCTACACCTTC. Amino acids: CASSVGRTAYGYTF.

V gene TRBV4-2 combines with J gene TRBJ2-3; 8 nucleotides line up with TRBD2. This CDR3 has 16 residues. Germline V gene data show CDR1 as LGHNA and CDR2 as YNFKEQ. J lost 3 bases, V lost 1 base, and 6 bases had no gene match. CDR3 nucleotides: TGTGCCAGCAGCCAAGTCACAGCGGGAGAAACAGATACGCAGTATTTT. Protein: CASSQVTAGETDTQYF.

The rearrangement uses TRBV3-1 (or the pseudogene TRBV3-2) and TRBJ1-1; 7 bases map to TRBD1. The CDR3 has 13 amino acids. Germline-derived CDR1 and CDR2 are LGHDT and YNNKEL (reference sequence). V trimming: 10 bases; J trimming: 1 base; junction bases outside the gene matches: 6. CDR3 loop: CATRTGENTEAFF. CDR3 DNA: TGTGCCACCCGGACAGGAGAGAACACTGAAGCTTTCTTT.

The chain joins TRBV11-3 to TRBJ2-1, with D tentatively TRBD2 (5 bases). Germline assignment: CDR1 SGHNT and CDR2 YENEEA. With 8 bases removed from V and 1 base from J, the gap between germline ends came to 12 bases. The CDR3 is 14 amino acids. CDR3 in amino acids: CASSQSGSYNEQFF. For the CDR3, the DNA is TGTGCCAGCTCACAATCGGGGTCCTACAATGAGCAGTTCTTC. The full variable domain, in which reference TRBV11-3 and TRBJ2-1 provide the parts outside the CDR3, is EAGVVQSPRYKIIEKKQPVAFWCNPISGHNTLYWYLQNLGQGPELLIRYENEEAVDDSQLPKDRFSAERLKGVDSTLKIQPAELGDSAVYLCASSQSGSYNEQFFGPGTRLTVL.

The chain links TRBV6-6 to TRBJ2-7; 9 bases agree with TRBD2. Germline assignment: CDR1 MNHNY and CDR2 SVGAGI (reference sequence). This CDR3 contains 15 residues. J was trimmed by 0 bases and V by 7 bases; bases with no gene match: 7. The CDR3 DNA reads TGTGCCAGCAACCAGGCAGCGGGAGGCTCCTACGAGCAGTACTTC. Its protein is CASNQAAGGSYEQYF.

V gene TRBV3-1 (or the pseudogene TRBV3-2) combines with J gene TRBJ1-1; D is unresolved. V lost 1 base to trimming and J lost 0 bases, with 12 bases between them. CDR3 length: 16 residues. Germline assignment: CDR1 LGHDT and CDR2 YNNKEL (reference sequence). This CDR3 reads CASSQVWSGMNTEAFF. CDR3 bases: TGTGCCAGCAGCCAAGTGTGGTCGGGCATGAACACTGAAGCTTTCTTT.

The rearrangement links TRBV28 to TRBJ2-5, with 7 bases lining up with TRBD2. J was trimmed by 4 bases and V by 3 bases; bases with no gene match: 14. This CDR3 region has 17 residues. The germline V gene encodes CDR1 MDHEN and CDR2 SYDVKM. The CDR3 sequence: CASSLDRASGWGETQYF. The CDR3 DNA reads as TGTGCCAGCAGTTTGGATAGGGCTAGCGGATGGGGAGAGACCCAGTACTTC.

This clone has only a few counts. Mismatch with germline at one junction end may stem from a read error. DNA of the CDR3: TGTGCCAGCAGTCAAGAGGGAGGTCTACCTAGGGGCTATGGCTACACCTTC. This codes for CASSQEGGLPRGYGYTF. This chain links TRBV4-2 with TRBJ1-2; a weak D match, TRBD1 (5 bases). The CDR3 contains 17 residues. Germline V gives CDR1 LGHNA, CDR2 YNFKEQ.

This chain joins TRBV10-1 and TRBJ2-3, with 7 bases lining up with TRBD1. Trimming at V came to 2 bases and at J to 2 bases, leaving 13 bases not matched to a gene. In germline, CDR1 is WNHNN, CDR2 SYGVQD (reference sequence). The CDR3 contains 18 residues. The CDR3 loop is CASSEGVSKGAITDTQYF. The CDR3 DNA reads as TGCGCCAGCAGTGAGGGTGTCTCAAAGGGGGCTATCACAGATACGCAGTATTTT.

In nucleotides, the CDR3 is TGTGCCAGCAGTTACTCCTTCCGGGCCGACACAGATACGCAGTATTTT. Translating gives CASSYSFRADTDTQYF. The chain links TRBV6-5 to TRBJ2-3; no reliable D call. The ends were cut back, 0 bases at V and 2 bases at J, with 12 bases in the middle. CDR3 size: 16 residues. Germline CDR1 reads MNHEY; CDR2 reads SVGAGI.

The rearrangement links TRBV28 to TRBJ2-4; 9 bases align to TRBD2. J lost 5 bases, V lost 6 bases, and 8 bases had no gene match. The CDR3 totals 15 residues. Germline CDR1 reads MDHEN; CDR2 reads SYDVKM. The CDR3 protein is CASRRVAGVENIQYF. The DNA for the CDR3 is TGTGCCAGCAGGCGCGTAGCGGGAGTCGAAAACATTCAGTACTTC. Together with reference TRBV28 and TRBJ2-4, the CDR3 gives the full variable domain: DVKVTQSSRYLVKRTGEKVFLECVQDMDHENMFWYRQDPGLGLRLIYFSYDVKMKEKGDIPEGYSVSREKKERFSLILESASTNQTSMYLCASRRVAGVENIQYFGAGTRLSVL.

This rearrangement joins TRBV24-1 to TRBJ2-1; D gene unclear. The CDR3 runs to 15 residues. The germline V and J ends were trimmed by 6 bases and 0 bases, with 11 bases remaining between them. Germline CDR1 and CDR2: KGHDR and SFDVKD. DNA for the CDR3: TGTGCCACCAGTAACCCTAGTCACTCCTACAATGAGCAGTTCTTC. The encoded protein is CATSNPSHSYNEQFF.

The rearrangement links TRBV7-2 to TRBJ1-5; 9 nucleotides agree with TRBD1. V lost 4 bases, J lost 2 bases, and 3 bases stayed unmatched. CDR1 is SGHTA and CDR2 is FQGNSA in the germline V gene. The CDR3 spans 15 residues. The DNA of the CDR3 is TGTGCCAGCAGCTGGGACAGGGCGGGCAATCAGCCCCAGCATTTT. This gives the protein CASSWDRAGNQPQHF.